These 28 T cell receptor beta chains came from one sample sequenced in a study of blood T cell repertoires in COVID-19. TCRdb's copy holds only in-frame clones and misses some; the assay was immunoSEQ multiplex PCR. This table holds fewer than 350,000 clones, around 90% found once. Sequenced input: PBMCs or T cells enriched from blood (not recorded which). These receptors were obtained from a man aged 55 to 69 who had recovered from COVID-19.

In this sample, this clone turned up a few times. The gene calls are TRBV28 and TRBJ1-2; 7 bases are a match to TRBD1. The germline gives CDR1 MDHEN, CDR2 SYDVKM. The length of the CDR3 is 14 residues. Losses at the gene ends were 4 bases for V and 5 bases for J; bases not matched to a gene: 7. CDR3 in DNA: TGTGCCAGCAGTTCCGGGACAGTATCATATGGCTACACCTTC. Translating it yields CASSSGTVSYGYTF.

The J gene is TRBJ2-5, the V gene TRBV5-1; 9 bases map to TRBD2. The germline CDR1 and CDR2 sequences are SGHRS and YFSETQ. The CDR3 runs 16 residues. V trimming: 4 bases; J trimming: 3 bases; junction bases outside the gene matches: 10. CDR3 region: CASSPLAGRIEETQYF. The CDR3 coding sequence is TGCGCCAGCAGCCCCCTAGCGGGACGGATAGAAGAGACCCAGTACTTC.

CDR3 DNA sequence: TGTGCCAGCAGCGAGTCATCGCTTTACAATGAGCAGTTCTTC. Protein sequence: CASSESSLYNEQFF. This sequence joins TRBV5-4 and TRBJ2-1; D not resolved. From germline, CDR1 is SGHNT and CDR2 YYREEE (reference sequence). V lost 4 bases and J 4 bases, leaving 12 bases between the germline ends. This CDR3 has 14 amino acids. The full variable domain, completed using reference TRBV5-4 and TRBJ2-1, is ETGVTQSPTHLIKTRGQQVTLRCSSQSGHNTVSWYQQALGQGPQFIFQYYREEENGRGNFPPRFSGLQFPNYSSELNVNALELDDSALYLCASSESSLYNEQFFGPGTRLTVL.

The chain recombines TRBV6-2 or TRBV6-3 with TRBJ2-3; tentatively, D is TRBD1 (6 bases). The germline V gene has CDR1 MNHEY and CDR2 SVGEGT. Trimming removed 5 bases at V and 0 bases at J, with 12 bases between. The CDR3 is 15 amino acids. The CDR3 nucleotides read TGTGCCAGCAGTCGAGGACAGCCCAGCACAGATACGCAGTATTTT. It yields the protein CASSRGQPSTDTQYF.

CDR3 residues: CASREDPNTGELFF. The CDR3, as DNA: TGCGCCAGCAGGGAGGATCCTAACACCGGGGAGCTGTTTTTT. This sequence joins TRBV5-1 and TRBJ2-2; weak D call: TRBD2 (5 bases). Per the germline V gene, CDR1 is SGHRS and CDR2 is YFSETQ. Trimming shortened V by 5 bases and J by 2 bases, and 10 bases separated the two germline ends. The CDR3 spans 14 residues.

This rearrangement joins TRBV15 to TRBJ1-6; 8 positions agree with TRBD1. The CDR3 is 15 residues long. The germline CDR1 and CDR2 sequences are LNHNV and YYDKDF (reference sequence). V dropped 0 bases and J dropped 9; count of bases not matched to a gene: 4. Written as DNA, the CDR3 is TGTGCCACCAGCAGAGAAAAGACAGGGGTTTCACCCCTCCACTTT. Translation: CATSREKTGVSPLHF. The variable domain in full, completed from reference TRBV15 and TRBJ1-6, reads DAMVIQNPRYQVTQFGKPVTLSCSQTLNHNVMYWYQQKSSQAPKLLFHYYDKDFNNEADTPDNFQSRRPNTSFCFLDIRSPGLGDTAMYLCATSREKTGVSPLHFGNGTRLTVT.

This chain links TRBV7-3 with TRBJ2-3; 12 positions match TRBD2. J lost 3 bases, V lost 1 base, and 5 bases had no gene match. CDR3 length: 17 residues. CDR1 SGHTA and CDR2 FQGTGA come from the germline V gene. The CDR3 nucleotides read TGTGCCAGCAGCTTAAGAGAACTAGCGGGAGGAACAGATACGCAGTATTTT. Its translation: CASSLRELAGGTDTQYF.

The V gene is TRBV7-2, the J gene TRBJ2-7; D is unclear. Germline V gene sequence: CDR1 SGHTA, CDR2 FQGNSA. Trimming took 0 bases from V and 2 from J, leaving 5 bases between them. CDR3 length equals 13 residues. CDR3 sequence (DNA): TGTGCCAGCAGCTTAGCCCTTACCTACGAGCAGTACTTC. Residues: CASSLALTYEQYF.

The V and J genes are TRBV2 and TRBJ2-7; 7 bases match TRBD1. The CDR3 totals 13 residues. Germline V CDR1 and CDR2: SNHLY, FYNNEI. The V segment lost 8 bases and the J segment 6 bases; nucleotides outside the gene matches: 10. The CDR3 protein is CASSDRVGGEQYF. In DNA form, the CDR3 reads TGTGCCAGCTCCGACAGGGTTGGCGGCGAGCAGTACTTC.

This chain uses TRBV18 with TRBJ1-1; D is possibly TRBD1 (6 bases). Trimming took off 6 bases at V and 4 bases at J, with 12 bases between the two ends. CDR1 and CDR2 (germline): KGHSH, LQKENI. The CDR3 has 13 residues. The CDR3 coding sequence is TGTGCCAGCTCGGAGGGAGGGGGCACTGAAGCTTTCTTT. It encodes CASSEGGGTEAFF.

V usage is TRBV4-3 and J usage is TRBJ1-4; tentatively, D is TRBD1 (5 bases). Germline V lookup: CDR1 LGHNA, CDR2 YSLEER. This CDR3 spans 14 amino acids. Trimming pared 4 bases from V and 8 bases from J, leaving 14 bases between. The CDR3, as DNA: TGCGCCAGCAGCCCGGCTGTCCCAGGGGAAAAACTGTTTTTT. Its translation is CASSPAVPGEKLFF.

This chain uses TRBV7-3 with TRBJ1-1; weak D call: TRBD1 (6 bases). V gave up 5 bases and J gave up 1 base, with 8 bases separating them. This CDR3 comprises 13 residues. Germline assignment: CDR1 SGHTA and CDR2 FQGTGA. CDR3 residues: CASSPQGNTEAFF. The CDR3 DNA reads as TGTGCCAGCAGCCCACAGGGGAACACTGAAGCTTTCTTT.

V usage is TRBV18 and J usage is TRBJ2-5; TRBD2 agrees at 11 bases. Germline V gene sequence: CDR1 KGHSH, CDR2 LQKENI. Trimming removed 0 bases from V and 4 bases from J; junction bases left unmatched: 7. The CDR3 has 17 residues. CDR3 amino acids: CASSPPRELAGVETQYF. DNA for the CDR3: TGTGCCAGCTCACCACCGCGGGAACTAGCGGGAGTAGAGACCCAGTACTTC.

This sequence joins TRBV29-1 and TRBJ1-4, with D possibly matching TRBD1 (5 bases). Trimming removed 6 bases from V and 0 bases from J, with 11 bases in between. Germline V CDR1 and CDR2: SQVTM, ANQGSEA. CDR3 length: 14 amino acids. The CDR3 is CSVSGTATNEKLFF. The DNA for the CDR3 is TGCAGCGTATCGGGGACTGCAACTAATGAAAAACTGTTTTTT.

The chain links TRBV5-1 to TRBJ2-2, with D hard to call. The germline V gene encodes CDR1 SGHRS and CDR2 YFSETQ. CDR3 length: 15 amino acids. The germline V and J ends were trimmed by 4 bases and 3 bases, with 13 bases remaining between them. In nucleotides, the CDR3 is TGCGCCAGCAGCCCGCGGCGGATGGACACCGGGGAGCTGTTTTTT. Its translation: CASSPRRMDTGELFF.

The chain uses TRBV4-3 and TRBJ2-3; TRBD2 aligns across 13 bases. Germline V CDR1 and CDR2: LGHNA, YSLEER. V shed 3 bases and J 6 bases; nucleotides not matched to a gene: 3. This CDR3 region has 15 residues. The CDR3 region is CASSHQLAGGDTQYF. The CDR3 nucleotides read TGCGCCAGCAGCCACCAACTAGCGGGAGGGGATACGCAGTATTTT.

The chain carries TRBV19 and TRBJ1-4; 8 bases match TRBD1. Unmatched junction bases numbered 2, after V lost 3 bases and J lost 5 bases. This CDR3 spans 14 amino acids. Germline V gene data show CDR1 as LNHDA and CDR2 as SQIVND (reference sequence). CDR3 sequence reads: CASSIRQGNEKLFF. The CDR3 DNA reads as TGTGCCAGTAGTATTCGACAGGGGAATGAAAAACTGTTTTTT.

The sample holds a few counts of this clone. The rearrangement links TRBV6-5 to TRBJ2-2; 8 positions agree with TRBD2. CDR3 length: 15 amino acids. V was pared by 6 bases and J by 6 bases, with 9 bases of the junction left unmatched. The germline CDR1 and CDR2 sequences are MNHEY and SVGAGI. Written as DNA, the CDR3 is TGTGCCAGCAGACTACTAGCGGAAGGGGCCGGGGAGCTGTTTTTT. Its protein is CASRLLAEGAGELFF.

The chain couples TRBV5-1 to TRBJ1-6; the match to TRBD1 covers 9 bases. Germline V lookup: CDR1 SGHRS, CDR2 YFSETQ. The CDR3 loop spans 17 amino acids. The trim removed 0 bases at V and 9 bases at J, leaving 10 bases unmatched. CDR3 in amino acids: CASSLGPGGQGSSPLHF. The CDR3 coding sequence is TGCGCCAGCAGCTTGGGTCCGGGGGGACAGGGAAGTTCACCCCTCCACTTT.

This clone occurred a few times. This chain links TRBV5-1 with TRBJ1-3; D is uncertain. Looked up from germline, CDR1 is SGHRS and CDR2 is YFSETQ. This CDR3 contains 16 residues. Trimming left V 4 bases short and J 0 bases short, with 14 bases between. The CDR3 bases are TGCGCCAGCAGCCCTCAATCAGGCGACTCTGGAAACACCATATATTTT. It translates to CASSPQSGDSGNTIYF.

The chain has TRBV18 and TRBJ2-4; 10 bases fit TRBD1. Germline V gene lookup returns CDR1 KGHSH and CDR2 LQKENI. The CDR3 sequence is 15 residues long. Trimming took 3 bases from V and 4 from J; bases not matched to a gene: 3. CDR3 loop: CASSPRQGAKNIQYF. CDR3 nucleotide sequence: TGTGCCAGCTCACCGAGACAGGGGGCTAAAAACATTCAGTACTTC.

This sequence joins TRBV27 and TRBJ1-1, with TRBD1 identical over 9 bases. This CDR3 region has 16 residues. The V gene's germline CDR1 is MNHEY and CDR2 SMNVEV (reference sequence). V dropped 5 bases and J dropped 1; count of bases not matched to a gene: 8. As DNA, the CDR3 is TGTGCCAGCAGTGCGGGGACAGGGAGATCGAACACTGAAGCTTTCTTT. Amino acids: CASSAGTGRSNTEAFF.

The chain uses TRBV28 and TRBJ2-1; D possibly corresponds to TRBD1 (5 bases). The germline V gene has CDR1 MDHEN and CDR2 SYDVKM. V shed 2 bases and J shed 4 bases, with 6 bases lying between them. CDR3 length: 13 amino acids. CDR3 amino acids: CASSLDSYNEQFF. CDR3 DNA: TGTGCCAGCAGTTTAGACAGTTACAATGAGCAGTTCTTC.

This chain links TRBV7-2 with TRBJ1-5; D remains unclear. Germline CDR1 and CDR2: SGHTA and FQGNSA. CDR3 length equals 14 residues. Trimming pared 4 bases from V and 0 bases from J, leaving 7 bases between. CDR3 in DNA: TGTGCCAGCAGCTCGAGCTCTAGCAATCAGCCCCAGCATTTT. Its protein product is CASSSSSSNQPQHF.

The CDR3: CASTGGTVNSPLHF. Written as DNA, the CDR3 is TGTGCCAGCACTGGGGGGACAGTCAATTCACCCCTCCACTTT. The rearrangement uses TRBV27 and TRBJ1-6; 7 nucleotides agree with TRBD1. The germline gives CDR1 MNHEY, CDR2 SMNVEV (reference sequence). Losses at the gene ends were 7 bases for V and 7 bases for J; bases not matched to a gene: 7. The CDR3 covers 14 residues.

The chain carries TRBV28 and TRBJ2-3, with a tentative D call TRBD2 (5 bases). The V gene's germline CDR1 is MDHEN and CDR2 SYDVKM. The CDR3 runs to 14 residues. V was clipped by 5 bases and J by 0 bases, with 9 bases between them. The CDR3: CASSQRTSTDTQYF. Written as DNA, the CDR3 is TGTGCCAGCAGTCAAAGGACTAGCACAGATACGCAGTATTTT.

This clone was found once. The V call is TRBV7-2, the J call TRBJ2-3; tentative D call: TRBD1 (6 bases). Germline-derived CDR1 and CDR2 are SGHTA and FQGNSA. Trimming took 6 bases from V and 0 from J, leaving 7 bases between them. This CDR3 is 13 amino acids long. The CDR3 region is CASRQGSTDTQYF. Here the CDR3 DNA reads TGTGCCAGCAGACAGGGTAGCACAGATACGCAGTATTTT.

J is TRBJ2-5 and V is TRBV6-5, with D possibly matching TRBD1 (6 bases). The CDR3 is 15 amino acids. V was clipped by 4 bases and J by 2 bases, with 14 bases between them. From germline, CDR1 is MNHEY and CDR2 SVGAGI. DNA for the CDR3: TGTGCCAGCAGTTCCATAAACCAGGGGCAAGAGACCCAGTACTTC. It is translated as CASSSINQGQETQYF.